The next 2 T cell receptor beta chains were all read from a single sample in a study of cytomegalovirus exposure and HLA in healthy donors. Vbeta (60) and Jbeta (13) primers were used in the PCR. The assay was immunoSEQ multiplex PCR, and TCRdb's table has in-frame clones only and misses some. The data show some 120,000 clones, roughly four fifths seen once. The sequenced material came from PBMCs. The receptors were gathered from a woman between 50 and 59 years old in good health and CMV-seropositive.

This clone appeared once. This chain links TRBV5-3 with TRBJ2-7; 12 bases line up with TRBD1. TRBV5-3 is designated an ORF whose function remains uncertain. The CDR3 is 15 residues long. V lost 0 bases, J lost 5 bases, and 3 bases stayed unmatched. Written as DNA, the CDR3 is TGTGCCAGAAGCTTGGTTCGGGACAGGGGGCACGAGCAGTACTTC. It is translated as CARSLVRDRGHEQYF.

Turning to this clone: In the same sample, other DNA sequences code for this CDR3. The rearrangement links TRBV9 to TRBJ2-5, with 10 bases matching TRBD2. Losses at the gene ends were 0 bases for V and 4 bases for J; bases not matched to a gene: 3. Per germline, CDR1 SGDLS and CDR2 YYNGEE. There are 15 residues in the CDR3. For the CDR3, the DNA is TGTGCCAGCAGCGTAGAGCGGGGGGGCCCAGAGACCCAGTACTTC. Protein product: CASSVERGGPETQYF.